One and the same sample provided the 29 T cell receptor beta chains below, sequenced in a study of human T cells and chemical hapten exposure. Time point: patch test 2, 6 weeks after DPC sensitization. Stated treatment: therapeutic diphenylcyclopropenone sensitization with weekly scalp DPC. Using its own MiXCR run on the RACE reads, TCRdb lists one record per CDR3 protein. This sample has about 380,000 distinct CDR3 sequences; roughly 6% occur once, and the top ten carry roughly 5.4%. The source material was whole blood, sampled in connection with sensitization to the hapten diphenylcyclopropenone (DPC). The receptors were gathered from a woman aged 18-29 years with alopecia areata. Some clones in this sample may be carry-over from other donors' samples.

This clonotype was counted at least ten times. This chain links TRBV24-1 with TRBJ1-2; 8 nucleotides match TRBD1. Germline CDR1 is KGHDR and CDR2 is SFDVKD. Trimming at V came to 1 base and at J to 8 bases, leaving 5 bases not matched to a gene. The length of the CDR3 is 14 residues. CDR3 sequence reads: CATSDFPGGSGYTF. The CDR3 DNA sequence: TGTGCCACCAGTGATTTCCCAGGGGGCAGCGGCTACACCTTC.

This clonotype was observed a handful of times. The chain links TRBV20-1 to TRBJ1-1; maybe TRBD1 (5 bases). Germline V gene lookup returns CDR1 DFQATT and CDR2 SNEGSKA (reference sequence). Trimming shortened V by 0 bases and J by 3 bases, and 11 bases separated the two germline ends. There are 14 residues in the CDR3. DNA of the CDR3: TGCAGTGCTAGAGATTGGCAGGGCGACACTGAAGCTTTCTTT. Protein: CSARDWQGDTEAFF.

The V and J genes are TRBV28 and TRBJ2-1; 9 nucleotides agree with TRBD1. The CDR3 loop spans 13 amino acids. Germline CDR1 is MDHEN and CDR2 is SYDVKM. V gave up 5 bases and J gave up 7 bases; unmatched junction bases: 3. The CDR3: CASSVGQGNEQFF. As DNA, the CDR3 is TGTGCCAGCAGTGTCGGACAGGGGAATGAGCAGTTCTTC.

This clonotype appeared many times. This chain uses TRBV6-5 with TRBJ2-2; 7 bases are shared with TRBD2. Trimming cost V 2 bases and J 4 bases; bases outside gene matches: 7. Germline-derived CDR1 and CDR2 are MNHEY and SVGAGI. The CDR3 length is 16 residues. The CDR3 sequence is CASSYLSSGGTGELFF. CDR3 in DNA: TGTGCCAGCAGTTACCTATCGTCGGGGGGCACCGGGGAGCTGTTTTTT.

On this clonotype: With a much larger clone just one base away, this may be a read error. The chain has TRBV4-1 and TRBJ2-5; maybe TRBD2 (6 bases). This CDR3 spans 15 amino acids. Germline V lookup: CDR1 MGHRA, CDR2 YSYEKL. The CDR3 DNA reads TGCGCCAGCAGCCAAGTCGCGGGGTCACAAGACACCCAGTACTTC. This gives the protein CASSQVAGSQDTQYF.

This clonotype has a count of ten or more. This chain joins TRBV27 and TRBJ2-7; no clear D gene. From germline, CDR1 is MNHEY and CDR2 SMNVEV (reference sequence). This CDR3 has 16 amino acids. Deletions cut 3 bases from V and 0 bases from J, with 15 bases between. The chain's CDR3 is CASSFKMPGYSYEQYF. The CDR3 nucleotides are TGTGCCAGCAGTTTTAAAATGCCGGGCTACTCCTACGAGCAGTACTTC.

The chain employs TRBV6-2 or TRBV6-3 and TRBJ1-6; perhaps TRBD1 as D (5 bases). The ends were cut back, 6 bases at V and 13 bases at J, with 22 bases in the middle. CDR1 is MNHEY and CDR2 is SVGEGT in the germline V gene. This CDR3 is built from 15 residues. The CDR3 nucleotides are TGTGCCAGCAGACTACAGGATTATCTGGATGGGCCCCTCCACTTT. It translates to CASRLQDYLDGPLHF.

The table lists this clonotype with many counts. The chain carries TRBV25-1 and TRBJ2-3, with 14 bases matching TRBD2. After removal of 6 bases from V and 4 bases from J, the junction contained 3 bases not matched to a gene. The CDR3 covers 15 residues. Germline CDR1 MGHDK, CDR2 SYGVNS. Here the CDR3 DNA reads TGTGCCAGCAGCCAGGGACTAGCGGGGGCAGATACGCAGTATTTT. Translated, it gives CASSQGLAGADTQYF.

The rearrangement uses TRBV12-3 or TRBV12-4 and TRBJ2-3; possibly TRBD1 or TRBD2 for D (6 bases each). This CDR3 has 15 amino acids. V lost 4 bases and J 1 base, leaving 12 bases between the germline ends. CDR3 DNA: TGTGCCAGCAGTTCTCAGGGGACTGGCACAGATACGCAGTATTTT. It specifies CASSSQGTGTDTQYF.

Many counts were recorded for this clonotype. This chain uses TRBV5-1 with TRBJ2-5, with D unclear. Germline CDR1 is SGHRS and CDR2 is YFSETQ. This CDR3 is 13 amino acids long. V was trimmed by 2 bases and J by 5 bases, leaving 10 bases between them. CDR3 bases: TGCGCCAGCAGCTTAGCCTCCGAGGAGACCCAGTACTTC. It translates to CASSLASEETQYF.

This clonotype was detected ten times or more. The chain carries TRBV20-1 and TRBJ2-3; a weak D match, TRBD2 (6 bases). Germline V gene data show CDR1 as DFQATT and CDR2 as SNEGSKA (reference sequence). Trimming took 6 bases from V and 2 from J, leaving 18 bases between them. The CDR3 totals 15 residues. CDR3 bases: TGCAGTGCCCCACTGGCACAGGACTACACAGATACGCAGTATTTT. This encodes CSAPLAQDYTDTQYF.

CDR3 sequence reads: CASISGASTDTQYF. The CDR3, as DNA: TGTGCCAGCATTAGCGGGGCTAGCACAGATACGCAGTATTTT. The chain couples TRBV11-2 to TRBJ2-3, with 8 positions matching TRBD2. Unmatched junction bases numbered 3, after V lost 7 bases and J lost 0 bases. The germline V gene has CDR1 SGHAT and CDR2 FQNNGV. The CDR3 contains 14 residues.

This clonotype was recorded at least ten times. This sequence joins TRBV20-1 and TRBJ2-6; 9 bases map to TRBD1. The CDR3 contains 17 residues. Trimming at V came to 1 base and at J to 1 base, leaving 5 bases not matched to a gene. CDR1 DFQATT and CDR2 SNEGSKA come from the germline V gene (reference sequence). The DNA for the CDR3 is TGCAGTGCTAGAGCCCAGGGACAGGGTTCTGGGGCCAACGTCCTGACTTTC. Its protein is CSARAQGQGSGANVLTF.

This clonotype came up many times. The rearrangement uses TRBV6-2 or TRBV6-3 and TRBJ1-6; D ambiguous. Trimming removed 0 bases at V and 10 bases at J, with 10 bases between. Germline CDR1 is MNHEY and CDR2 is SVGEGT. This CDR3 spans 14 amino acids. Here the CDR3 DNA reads TGTGCCAGCAGTTACTCGCATGAGGGATCACCCCTCCACTTT. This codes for CASSYSHEGSPLHF.

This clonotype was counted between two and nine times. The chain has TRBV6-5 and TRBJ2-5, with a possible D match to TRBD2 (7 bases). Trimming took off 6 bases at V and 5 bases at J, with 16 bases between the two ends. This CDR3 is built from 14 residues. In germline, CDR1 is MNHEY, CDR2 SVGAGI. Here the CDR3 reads CASSRGGGLETQYF. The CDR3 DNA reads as TGTGCCAGCAGCCGAGGGGGGGGGCTTGAGACCCAGTACTTC.

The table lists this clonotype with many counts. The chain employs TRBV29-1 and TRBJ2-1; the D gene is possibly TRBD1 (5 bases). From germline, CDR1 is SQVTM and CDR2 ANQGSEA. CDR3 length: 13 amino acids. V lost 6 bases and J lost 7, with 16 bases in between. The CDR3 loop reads CSVEKYAGNEQFF. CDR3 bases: TGCAGCGTCGAGAAGTACGCAGGGAATGAGCAGTTCTTC.

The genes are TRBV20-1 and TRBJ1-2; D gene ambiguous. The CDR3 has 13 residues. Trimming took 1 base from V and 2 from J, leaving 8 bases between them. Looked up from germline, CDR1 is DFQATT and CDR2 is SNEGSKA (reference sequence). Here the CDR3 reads CSARVPENYGYTF. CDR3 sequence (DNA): TGCAGTGCTAGAGTTCCAGAAAACTATGGCTACACCTTC.

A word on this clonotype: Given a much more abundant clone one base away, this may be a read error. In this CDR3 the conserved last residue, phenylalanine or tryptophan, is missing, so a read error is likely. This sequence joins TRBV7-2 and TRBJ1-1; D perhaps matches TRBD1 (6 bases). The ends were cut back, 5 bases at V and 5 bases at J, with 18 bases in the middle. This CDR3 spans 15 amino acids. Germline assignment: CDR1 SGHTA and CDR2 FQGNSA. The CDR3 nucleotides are TGTGCCAGCAGCACCCACAGGGTCGAGAGTACTGAAGCTTTCATT. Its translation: CASSTHRVESTEAFI.

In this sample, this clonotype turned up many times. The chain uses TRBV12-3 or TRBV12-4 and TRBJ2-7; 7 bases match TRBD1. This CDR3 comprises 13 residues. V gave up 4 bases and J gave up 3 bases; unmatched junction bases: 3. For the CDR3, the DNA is TGTGCCAGCAGTTACGACAGGGACTACGAGCAGTACTTC. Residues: CASSYDRDYEQYF.

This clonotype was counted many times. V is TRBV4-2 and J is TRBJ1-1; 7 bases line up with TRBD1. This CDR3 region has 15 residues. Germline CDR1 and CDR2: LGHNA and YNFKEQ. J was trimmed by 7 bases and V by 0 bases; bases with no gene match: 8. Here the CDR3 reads CASSQDASGQFEAFF. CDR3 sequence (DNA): TGTGCCAGCAGCCAAGACGCATCGGGACAGTTTGAAGCTTTCTTT.

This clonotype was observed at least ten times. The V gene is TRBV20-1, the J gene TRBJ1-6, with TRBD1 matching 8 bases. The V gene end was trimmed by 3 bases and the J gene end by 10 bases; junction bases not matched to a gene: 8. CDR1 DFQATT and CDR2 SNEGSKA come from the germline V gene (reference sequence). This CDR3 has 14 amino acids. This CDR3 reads CSASGRTGRSPLHF. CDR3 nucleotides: TGCAGTGCTAGTGGTCGGACAGGGCGCTCACCCCTCCACTTT.

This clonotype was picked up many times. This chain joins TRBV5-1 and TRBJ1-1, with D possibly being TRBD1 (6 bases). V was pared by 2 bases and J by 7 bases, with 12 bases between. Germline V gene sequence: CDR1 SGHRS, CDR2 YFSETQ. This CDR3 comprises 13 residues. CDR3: CASSLQGRDEAFF. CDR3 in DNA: TGCGCCAGCAGCTTACAGGGTCGGGATGAAGCTTTCTTT. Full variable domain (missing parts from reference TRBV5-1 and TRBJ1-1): KAGVTQTPRYLIKTRGQQVTLSCSPISGHRSVSWYQQTPGQGLQFLFEYFSETQRNKGNFPGRFSGRQFSNSRSEMNVSTLELGDSALYLCASSLQGRDEAFFGQGTRLTVV.

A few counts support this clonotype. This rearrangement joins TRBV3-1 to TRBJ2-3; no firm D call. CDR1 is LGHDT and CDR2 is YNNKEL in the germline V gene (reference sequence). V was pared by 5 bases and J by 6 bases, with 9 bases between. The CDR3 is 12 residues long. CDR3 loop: CASSYWQDTQYF. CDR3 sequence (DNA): TGTGCCAGCAGCTACTGGCAGGATACGCAGTATTTT.

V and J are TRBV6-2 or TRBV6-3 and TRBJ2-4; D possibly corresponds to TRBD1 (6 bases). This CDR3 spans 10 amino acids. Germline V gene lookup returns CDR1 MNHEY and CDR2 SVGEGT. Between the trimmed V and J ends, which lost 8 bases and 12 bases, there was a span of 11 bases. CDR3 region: CASGDIDQYF. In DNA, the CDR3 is TGTGCCAGCGGGGACATCGATCAGTACTTC.

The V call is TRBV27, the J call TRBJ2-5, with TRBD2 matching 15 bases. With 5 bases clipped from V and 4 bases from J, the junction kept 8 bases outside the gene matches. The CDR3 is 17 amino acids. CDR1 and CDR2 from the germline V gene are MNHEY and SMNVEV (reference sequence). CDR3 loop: CASSPGLAGGPRETQYF. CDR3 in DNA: TGTGCCAGCAGTCCCGGACTAGCGGGGGGGCCGCGAGAGACCCAGTACTTC.

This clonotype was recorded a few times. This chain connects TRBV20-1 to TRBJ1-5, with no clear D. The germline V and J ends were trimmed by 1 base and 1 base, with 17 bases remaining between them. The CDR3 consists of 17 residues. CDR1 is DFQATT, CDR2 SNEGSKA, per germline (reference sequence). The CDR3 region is CSARVAGAGGSNQPQHF. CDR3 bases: TGCAGTGCTAGAGTAGCGGGCGCAGGCGGGAGCAATCAGCCCCAGCATTTT.

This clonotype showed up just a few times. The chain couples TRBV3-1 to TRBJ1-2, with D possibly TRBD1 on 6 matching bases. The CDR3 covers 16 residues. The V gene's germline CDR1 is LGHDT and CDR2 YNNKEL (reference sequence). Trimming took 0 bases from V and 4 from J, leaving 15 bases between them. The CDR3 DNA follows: TGTGCCAGCAGCCAAGATTCCGGGGGCCGAGGCTATGGCTACACCTTC. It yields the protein CASSQDSGGRGYGYTF.

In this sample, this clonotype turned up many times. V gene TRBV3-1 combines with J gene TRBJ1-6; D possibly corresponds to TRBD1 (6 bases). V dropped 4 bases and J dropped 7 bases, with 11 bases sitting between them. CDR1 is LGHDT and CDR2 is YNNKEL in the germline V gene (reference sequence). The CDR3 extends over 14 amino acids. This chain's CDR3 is CASSPGQLNSPLHF. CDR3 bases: TGTGCCAGCAGCCCCGGACAGCTAAATTCACCCCTCCACTTT.

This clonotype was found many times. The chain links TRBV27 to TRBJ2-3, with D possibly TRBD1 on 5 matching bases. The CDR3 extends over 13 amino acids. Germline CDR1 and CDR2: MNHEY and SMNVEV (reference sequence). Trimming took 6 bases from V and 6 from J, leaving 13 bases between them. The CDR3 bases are TGTGCCAGCAGCCGCTCACAGGCTGATACGCAGTATTTT. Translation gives CASSRSQADTQYF.